This TCR beta chain was captured in a study of beta chain features in type 1 diabetes. Isolated RNA was reverse transcribed in full, so expressed TCRB transcripts were sequenced. Sequenced by immunoSEQ multiplex PCR; TCRdb stores in-frame clones only, minus some. This table holds about 150,000 clones, 11% found once. The CDR3 has 13 amino acids. The germline V and J ends were trimmed by 5 bases and 4 bases, with 11 bases remaining between them. Germline V CDR1 and CDR2: MDHEN, SYDVKM. This clone was found a few times. The receptor's source is a man aged 18 to 29 in good health. The gene calls are TRBV28 and TRBJ1-1; maybe TRBD1 (5 bases). The sequenced sample consisted of central memory CD4+ T cells from blood. In nucleotides, the CDR3 is TGTGCCAGCAGTCGACAGCCGAGCACTGAAGCTTTCTTT. As protein: CASSRQPSTEAFF.